Sequencing of this T cell receptor (beta chain) was carried out in a study of OX40 agonist ivuxolimab in advanced cancers. About the investigation overall: Ivuxolimab was an agonistic, fully human IgG2 monoclonal antibody directed against OX40 (CD134), a costimulatory receptor. Intravenous ivuxolimab was administered to patients every 2 weeks at six dose levels: 0.01, 0.1, 0.3, 1.5, 3 and 10 mg/kg. A male proportion of almost 85% and a mean age of around 60 years, ranging from about 20 to 79, were recorded for the dose-escalation cohort. Prior anti-PD-1, anti-PD-L1 or anti-CTLA-4 therapy was permitted, and checkpoint inhibitors had been received by roughly 40% of dose-escalation patients. The point of sequencing TCRbeta in the periphery was to test whether ivuxolimab changed TCR sequence diversity and drove clonal T-cell expansion. Of the 50 or so patients in dose escalation, about 20 had hepatocellular carcinoma, some 15 had melanoma, 9 had renal cell carcinoma and 9 had head and neck cancer. Partial responses occurred in three dose-escalation patients, of whom one had hepatocellular carcinoma and two had cutaneous melanoma. The monotherapy dose-escalation portion (N = 52 patients) of the phase I ivuxolimab trial is reported in the paper. Overall study results and their limits: At doses from 0.1 to 3.0 mg/kg, clonal expansion was seen in both CD4+ and CD8+ blood T cells between baseline and week 6. Low levels of normalized T-cell clonal expansion were also seen in some nonresponding patients. After ivuxolimab, expanded clones were on average more numerous among CD8+ T cells than among CD4+ T cells. Which antigens the clonally expanded peripheral T cells were specific for was not determined. In the 0.1-3.0 mg/kg groups, partial responders had among the lowest normalized peripheral clonal expansion, particularly in CD8+ T cells.

Genomic DNA was extracted from sorted cells for sequencing of the TCRbeta CDR3 region. TCRbeta CDR3 regions were sequenced using the immunoSEQ Assay. TCRdb mirrors the immuneACCESS table, restricted to in-frame sequences. Some clones are absent from its copies; in checked studies, under half trace to an unresolved V gene, and the reason for the others is unknown. This sample comprises nearly 50,000 clones, 80% to 90% of them detected only once. 7.3% of the sample lies in the top ten. Patients with autoimmune disease history or receiving systemic immunosuppression were excluded from the trial. Peripheral blood for TCR sequencing was collected from all dose cohorts at baseline, on cycle 4 day 1, and on cycle 7 day 1. The samples were drawn from a first-in-human, open-label, multicenter phase I dose-escalation trial of ivuxolimab. Adults with locally advanced or metastatic melanoma, renal cell, hepatocellular, or head and neck squamous cell carcinoma were enrolled in the trial. Before TCR sequencing, CD4+ and CD8+ T cells were separately sorted from peripheral blood.

Looking up the germline V gene (reference sequence) yields CDR1 SSHAT and CDR2 FNYEAQ. Taken from cysteine to phenylalanine, the CDR3 has 14 residues. The kept DNA is CDR3 alone, 42 bases in frame from the first base. Deletion took 5 bases off V and 0 bases off J, with a span of 9 bases between the germline ends. In regard to this clone: The antigen it binds to is not known. No base quality information exists; no much larger clone differs at one position.

This sample comprised CD4+ or CD8+ T cells sorted from blood, obtained in a trial of the OX40 agonist ivuxolimab. The clonotype was recovered from an adult with an advanced solid tumor such as melanoma, head and neck, liver or kidney cancer. The chain was built from TRBV7-7 and TRBJ2-3, with no confident D gene call. The CDR3 has the sequence CASSRDGSTDTQYF. The sequence in DNA is TGTGCCAGCAGCCGTGACGGTAGCACAGATACGCAGTATTTT.